The following is a TCR beta chain sequence with its context. This clonotype was seen only a few times. No antigen is known for it. Per-base quality was not reported, and no clone a single base away is much larger than it. Taken from the germline V gene, the CDR1 and CDR2 loops are MDHEN and SYDVKM. From cysteine to phenylalanine, the CDR3 is 14 amino acids long. Only CDR3 DNA remains: 42 bases, in frame from the first base. The V and J ends are trimmed by 6 bases and 5 bases, leaving 17 bases between them. Only healthy Caucasian donors were included. Three pairs of female monozygotic twins, all aged roughly 18 to 29 years, were included in the twin cohort. Miltenyi CD45RO+ enrichment and human naive T-cell isolation kits were used to isolate memory (CD45RO+) and naive T cells from PBMC. Preparation of the library involved 5' RACE. Sequencing was carried out with an Illumina HiSeq 2000. A universal primer binding site was added through template switching, and the final cDNA carried a unique molecular identifier so that TCR cDNA molecules could be counted accurately. Specific primers in the conserved constant-segment region were used to synthesize first-strand cDNA for TCR alpha and beta chains. Each cDNA library was double barcoded, with a SMART-Mk sample barcode plus Illumina barcodes, to control for contamination. TruSeq adapter sequences along with Illumina sample barcodes were introduced in two successive PCR steps. TCR alpha and beta cDNA libraries were sequenced on the Illumina HiSeq platform with custom primers. Per the authors' processing: MiGEC processed the raw reads to extract unique molecular identifiers, while MiXCR was used to determine the CDR3 positions. Recombination models were inferred per individual with the repgenHMM and IGoR tools using an EM algorithm. Shared clonotypes were analyzed with the tcR package in R, and sharing was normalized by the product of cloneset sizes. To study raw recombination free of thymic and clonal selection effects, out-of-frame nonproductive sequences were analyzed. Starting from the raw public reads, TCRdb applied fastp trimming at Q25, assembled clones with MiXCR and retained in-frame beta chains. Records with the same CDR3 protein are collapsed into one entry carrying the most frequent genes and DNA. TCRdb's processing, not the authors', yielded these V and J calls. In this sample the table shows about 260,000 distinct CDR3 sequences, roughly 7% of which occur a single time. The ten biggest clones cover under 4% of the sample.

The sample is drawn from a study of identical twins listed by TCRdb under 2016. In the study overall: TCR alpha and beta repertoires from monozygotic twins, unrelated adults of various ages and cord blood were deep-sequenced to test whether fetal clonotypes persist. To rule out contamination, replicate twin experiments were performed at different times with different library preparation protocols.

Broad study findings and their caveats: Recombination models systematically underestimated out-of-frame TCR alpha sharing in monozygotic twins but agreed with sharing between unrelated individuals. The excess sharing between twins in beta out-of-frame sequences was weaker because fewer shared sequences reduced the signal-to-noise ratio. Fewer insertions were carried by abundant cord blood beta clonotypes, a similar but weaker trend appeared in young adult naive repertoires, and no such trend appeared in memory repertoires. Because the same donors could not be followed over many years, the conclusions relied on cross-sectional statistical analysis. Compared with coincidental sharing between unrelated individuals, out-of-frame TCR alpha sequences shared between twins showed an excess of sequences with low generation probability. Invariant T cells such as MAIT and iNKT could partly confound zero-insertion analyses, although diverse VJ usage argued against such confounding for most clonotypes.

This sample also belongs to another study, concerning yellow fever vaccine responses in identical twins. That second publication adds: According to the authors, in identical twins the way T cells responded to vaccination appeared partly convergent and partly personalized. In the study, vaccine-responding T cell clones were precisely tracked in identical twins.

This sequence originates from a woman aged 18 to 35 in good health. Material for sequencing was memory (CD45RO+) T cells sorted from blood. The cell subset or site label, read with the paper, signifies: CD45RO+ enriched T cells. In this chain, TRBV28 is recombined with TRBJ2-7; TRBD1 is a possible D gene, resting on 5 matching bases. This receptor has the CDR3 CASSINRITHEQYF. The nucleotide sequence is given as TGTGCCAGCAGCATAAACAGGATTACCCACGAGCAGTACTTC. Reference TRBV28 and TRBJ2-7 genes cover what lies past the CDR3, so the full variable domain is DVKVTQSSRYLVKRTGEKVFLECVQDMDHENMFWYRQDPGLGLRLIYFSYDVKMKEKGDIPEGYSVSREKKERFSLILESASTNQTSMYLCASSINRITHEQYFGPGTRLTVT.